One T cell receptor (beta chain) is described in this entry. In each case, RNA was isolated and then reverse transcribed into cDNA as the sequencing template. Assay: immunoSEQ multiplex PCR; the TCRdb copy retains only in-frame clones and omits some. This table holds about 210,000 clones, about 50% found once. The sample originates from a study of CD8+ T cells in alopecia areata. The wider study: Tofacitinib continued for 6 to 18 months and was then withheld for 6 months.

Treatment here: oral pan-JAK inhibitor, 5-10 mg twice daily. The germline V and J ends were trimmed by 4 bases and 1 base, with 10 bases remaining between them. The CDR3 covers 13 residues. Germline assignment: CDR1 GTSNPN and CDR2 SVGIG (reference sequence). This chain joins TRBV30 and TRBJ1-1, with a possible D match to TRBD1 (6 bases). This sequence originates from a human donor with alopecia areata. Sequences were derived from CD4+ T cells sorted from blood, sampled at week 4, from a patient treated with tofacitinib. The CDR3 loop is CAWKVQGNTEAFF. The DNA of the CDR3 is TGTGCCTGGAAGGTACAGGGGAACACTGAAGCTTTCTTT.